The sequence of this TCR beta chain was determined in a study of shared clonotypes between healthy human individuals. Study-wide context: There were three CD4 naive, three CD4 memory, two CD8 naive and one CD8 memory plates per donor.

V was trimmed by 4 bases and J by 0 bases, leaving 14 bases between them. The CDR3 length is 16 residues. Germline V gene sequence: CDR1 SGHRS, CDR2 YFSETQ. Researchers ran the assay at a deep level. Assay used: immunoSEQ multiplex PCR; TCRdb lists only in-frame clones, some missing. The sample has hundreds of thousands of clones, about three quarters seen once. Sample: memory CD4+ T cells sorted from blood. Subset meaning: CD45RA-negative fraction. The source is a woman between 25 and 40 years old in good health. The rearrangement uses TRBV5-1 and TRBJ1-3; D may be TRBD1 (5 bases). CDR3 region: CASSRGGDDSGNTIYF. The CDR3 region has the DNA TGCGCCAGCAGCAGGGGCGGGGATGACTCTGGAAACACCATATATTTT.